The 26 T cell receptor beta chains below were found in one sample sequenced in a study of cytomegalovirus exposure and HLA in healthy donors. With 60 Vbeta and 13 Jbeta primers, the PCR was carried out. TCRdb's copy holds only in-frame clones and misses some; the assay was immunoSEQ multiplex PCR. This sample has about 110,000 clones; 70% to 80% occur once, and the top ten carry 2% to 3%. Material for sequencing was PBMCs. All receptors derive from a man aged 45-60 years in good health and CMV-seropositive.

The chain has TRBV2 and TRBJ2-3; maybe TRBD1 (6 bases). Germline CDR1 is SNHLY and CDR2 is FYNNEI. The V end lost 9 bases, the J end lost 3 bases, and 16 bases lay between the germline ends. CDR3 length: 14 amino acids. CDR3: CASNPLRGTDTQYF. DNA of the CDR3: TGTGCCAGTAACCCTCTCAGGGGAACAGATACGCAGTATTTT.

This clone was counted between two and nine times. The V gene is TRBV5-6, the J gene TRBJ2-5; D gene unclear. The CDR3 consists of 16 residues. Germline lookup yields CDR1 SGHDT and CDR2 YYEEEE. Trimming took off 1 base at V and 2 bases at J, with 15 bases between the two ends. The CDR3 DNA sequence: TGTGCCAGCAGCTTGTTGGCTAGTCTATCACAAGAGACCCAGTACTTC. It is translated as CASSLLASLSQETQYF.

This clone appeared a single time. V usage is TRBV5-1 and J usage is TRBJ2-5, with D tentatively TRBD1 (6 bases). Trimming left V 6 bases short and J 5 bases short, with 14 bases between. In germline, CDR1 is SGHRS, CDR2 YFSETQ. The CDR3 is 13 amino acids. The CDR3 is CASTVQGSETQYF. The CDR3 DNA is TGCGCCAGCACAGTTCAGGGGTCGGAGACCCAGTACTTC.

The table lists this clone with a few counts. This chain connects TRBV18 to TRBJ1-6; 9 nucleotides match TRBD1. J lost 9 bases, V lost 3 bases, and 3 bases had no gene match. The CDR3 loop spans 14 amino acids. The V gene's germline CDR1 is KGHSH and CDR2 LQKENI. The CDR3 DNA is TGTGCCAGCTCACCGGAGGGACAGGGTTCACCCCTCCACTTT. It is translated as CASSPEGQGSPLHF.

The chain recombines TRBV12-5 with TRBJ2-1; the D gene is possibly TRBD2 (5 bases). The length of the CDR3 is 14 residues. Germline V lookup: CDR1 LGHNT, CDR2 FRNRAP. Trimming stripped 7 bases from V and 16 bases from J, with 26 bases between. CDR3 amino acids: CASALDAGLQSSFF. Here the CDR3 DNA reads TGTGCTAGTGCCTTAGACGCCGGACTCCAATCTTCATTCTTC. Supplemented by reference TRBV12-5 and TRBJ2-1, the full variable domain reads DARVTQTPRHKVTEMGQEVTMRCQPILGHNTVFWYRQTMMQGLELLAYFRNRAPLDDSGMPKDRFSAEMPDATLATLKIQPSEPRDSAVYFCASALDAGLQSSFFGPGTRLTVL.

DNA for the CDR3: TGTGCCAGCAGAGCGACGTACGGCACTGAAGCTTTCTTT. It translates to CASRATYGTEAFF. The chain employs TRBV6-1 and TRBJ1-1; D not certain. The CDR3 spans 13 residues. In germline, CDR1 is MNHNS, CDR2 SASEGT. Trimming removed 6 bases at V and 4 bases at J, with 12 bases between.

V is TRBV27 and J is TRBJ1-2, with a possible D match to TRBD1 (6 bases). V shed 6 bases and J shed 7 bases, with 21 bases lying between them. The CDR3 length is 15 residues. CDR1 MNHEY and CDR2 SMNVEV come from the germline V gene (reference sequence). In DNA form, the CDR3 reads TGTGCCAGCAGCCGTAGTATCGGGGGGGCTGGTGGCTACACCTTC. It yields the protein CASSRSIGGAGGYTF.

Here the CDR3 reads CASSLTGSVTEAFF. The DNA of the CDR3 is TGTGCCAGCAGTCTCACAGGGAGTGTCACTGAAGCTTTCTTT. This chain connects TRBV5-6 to TRBJ1-1, with D tentatively TRBD1 (6 bases). The germline V gene encodes CDR1 SGHDT and CDR2 YYEEEE. The CDR3 contains 14 residues. Trimming removed 5 bases at V and 4 bases at J, with 15 bases between.

There are a few counts of this clone. The chain combines TRBV10-3 with TRBJ2-7; TRBD1 might be the D (5 bases). CDR1 ENHRY and CDR2 SYGVKD come from the germline V gene. V was pared by 8 bases and J by 5 bases, with 13 bases between. The CDR3 extends over 12 amino acids. The CDR3 here is CAIGVRADEQYF. For the CDR3, the DNA is TGTGCCATCGGTGTCAGGGCGGACGAGCAGTACTTC.

CDR3 protein: CASSPPQKTQYF. The CDR3 DNA reads as TGTGCCAGCTCACCACCTCAAAAGACCCAGTACTTC. This chain uses TRBV18 with TRBJ2-5; unclear D gene. The V end lost 0 bases, the J end lost 6 bases, and 5 bases lay between the germline ends. Per the germline V gene, CDR1 is KGHSH and CDR2 is LQKENI. The length of the CDR3 is 12 residues.

This chain uses TRBV11-2 with TRBJ2-1; D is perhaps TRBD2 (6 bases). The V end was cut by 0 bases, the J end by 2 bases, with 17 bases between. The germline gives CDR1 SGHAT, CDR2 FQNNGV. There are 18 residues in the CDR3. The CDR3 DNA sequence: TGTGCCAGCAGCTTAGATACCCGAGTGCGGACTACCTACAATGAGCAGTTCTTC. It codes for CASSLDTRVRTTYNEQFF. The variable domain in full, completed from reference TRBV11-2 and TRBJ2-1, reads EAGVAQSPRYKIIEKRQSVAFWCNPISGHATLYWYQQILGQGPKLLIQFQNNGVVDDSQLPKDRFSAERLKGVDSTLKIQPAKLEDSAVYLCASSLDTRVRTTYNEQFFGPGTRLTVL.

The chain couples TRBV19 to TRBJ1-1; 7 nucleotides agree with TRBD1. The CDR3 length is 14 residues. V dropped 2 bases and J dropped 7; count of bases not matched to a gene: 7. CDR1 and CDR2 (germline): LNHDA, SQIVND (reference sequence). This chain's CDR3 is CASSIPGTALEAFF. In DNA form, the CDR3 reads TGTGCCAGTAGTATACCCGGGACAGCTCTTGAAGCTTTCTTT.

The chain employs TRBV7-3 and TRBJ2-1, with 11 bases that match TRBD2. The trim removed 5 bases at V and 3 bases at J, leaving 9 bases unmatched. This CDR3 is 17 amino acids long. Germline V gene data show CDR1 as SGHTA and CDR2 as FQGTGA. CDR3 coding DNA: TGTGCCAGCAGCCCGACAATACTAGCGGGAGTCTACAATGAGCAGTTCTTC. This gives the protein CASSPTILAGVYNEQFF. The full variable domain, with the rest looked up from reference TRBV7-3 and TRBJ2-1, is GAGVSQTPSNKVTEKGKYVELRCDPISGHTALYWYRQSLGQGPEFLIYFQGTGAADDSGLPNDRFFAVRPEGSVSTLKIQRTERGDSAVYLCASSPTILAGVYNEQFFGPGTRLTVL.

The chain carries TRBV5-1 and TRBJ1-1; tentatively, D is TRBD1 (5 bases). Germline values: CDR1 SGHRS, CDR2 YFSETQ. V was clipped by 0 bases and J by 2 bases, with 8 bases between them. This CDR3 comprises 14 residues. CDR3 nucleotides: TGCGCCAGCAGCTTGGCAGGGTCAAACACTGAAGCTTTCTTT. Its protein is CASSLAGSNTEAFF.

This clone showed up just a few times. This sequence joins TRBV6-5 and TRBJ2-1, with D possibly matching TRBD1 (5 bases). The CDR3 covers 13 residues. V was shortened by 5 bases and J by 3 bases, with 8 bases between the two germline ends. Germline lookup yields CDR1 MNHEY and CDR2 SVGAGI. CDR3 DNA: TGTGCCAGCAGTGTTGACAGCTACAATGAGCAGTTCTTC. Protein sequence: CASSVDSYNEQFF.

This clone was counted a single time. The V call is TRBV15, the J call TRBJ1-5; TRBD1 might be the D (5 bases). Per the germline V gene, CDR1 is LNHNV and CDR2 is YYDKDF (reference sequence). V lost 3 bases and J lost 6, with 12 bases in between. This CDR3 has 14 amino acids. The CDR3 is CATSSPTDSQPQHF. Written as DNA, the CDR3 is TGTGCCACCAGCAGTCCTACAGACAGTCAGCCCCAGCATTTT.

This clone has just a few counts. The chain employs TRBV10-1 and TRBJ2-1; the match to TRBD2 covers 11 bases. V shed 2 bases, J shed 8 bases, and the junction held 5 bases outside the gene matches. The CDR3 sequence is 15 residues long. Germline loops: CDR1 WNHNN, CDR2 SYGVQD (reference sequence). The CDR3 is CASSERTSGLYEQFF. The CDR3 bases are TGCGCCAGCAGTGAGCGGACTAGCGGGCTTTATGAGCAGTTCTTC.

The chain couples TRBV4-2 to TRBJ2-1; 10 bases fit TRBD1. CDR1 and CDR2 (germline): LGHNA, YNFKEQ. The CDR3 totals 16 residues. The V gene end was trimmed by 0 bases and the J gene end by 3 bases; junction bases not matched to a gene: 2. The CDR3 is CASSQETGGVYNEQFF. Here the CDR3 DNA reads TGTGCCAGCAGCCAAGAGACAGGGGGCGTCTACAATGAGCAGTTCTTC.

This clone has a single count. The chain carries TRBV10-3 and TRBJ2-2; TRBD2 aligns across 13 bases. V gave up 2 bases and J gave up 3 bases; unmatched junction bases: 6. The CDR3 covers 18 residues. The germline V gene has CDR1 ENHRY and CDR2 SYGVKD. The CDR3 is CAISEILAGGQYTGELFF. The CDR3 nucleotides are TGTGCCATCAGTGAGATACTAGCGGGGGGGCAGTACACCGGGGAGCTGTTTTTT.

This chain uses TRBV4-1 with TRBJ1-2; a possible D gene is TRBD1 (6 bases). V was clipped by 2 bases and J by 1 base, with 11 bases between them. CDR3 length equals 15 residues. Germline CDR1 and CDR2: MGHRA and YSYEKL. The CDR3 sequence is CASSQPTGRNYGYTF. CDR3 nucleotides: TGCGCCAGCAGCCAACCGACAGGCCGTAACTATGGCTACACCTTC.

The chain carries TRBV11-2 and TRBJ1-1; maybe TRBD1 (6 bases). The CDR3 totals 15 residues. Per the germline V gene, CDR1 is SGHAT and CDR2 is FQNNGV. The ends were cut back, 5 bases at V and 3 bases at J, with 16 bases in the middle. The CDR3 region has the DNA TGTGCCAGCAGCATCCTCCGGGGACAAGACACTGAAGCTTTCTTT. Translated: CASSILRGQDTEAFF.

The table lists this clone with a few counts. The chain employs TRBV30 and TRBJ1-1; 8 positions agree with TRBD1. CDR1 is GTSNPN, CDR2 SVGIG, per germline (reference sequence). V dropped 1 base and J dropped 3; count of bases not matched to a gene: 7. The CDR3 extends over 15 amino acids. This CDR3 reads CAWSGVRGQDTEAFF. The CDR3 nucleotides are TGTGCCTGGAGTGGGGTCAGGGGGCAGGACACTGAAGCTTTCTTT.

This sequence joins TRBV7-2 and TRBJ1-2, with TRBD1 identical over 7 bases. V was clipped by 6 bases and J by 5 bases; unmatched bases: 9. The CDR3 consists of 14 residues. Germline CDR1 is SGHTA and CDR2 is FQGNSA. The CDR3 sequence: CASSPGTEYYGYTF. The CDR3 DNA follows: TGTGCCAGCAGTCCCGGGACAGAGTATTATGGCTACACCTTC.

V and J are TRBV5-1 and TRBJ2-7; perhaps TRBD2 as D (5 bases). The germline V and J ends were trimmed by 7 bases and 7 bases, with 21 bases remaining between them. This CDR3 region has 14 residues. Germline V gives CDR1 SGHRS, CDR2 YFSETQ. The CDR3 DNA follows: TGCGCCAGCGGGGTCGACGAAGGGCGGAGGGAGCAGTACTTC. Amino acid sequence: CASGVDEGRREQYF.

This sequence joins TRBV13 and TRBJ1-1; the D is unclear. The V gene's germline CDR1 is PRHDT and CDR2 FYEKMQ (reference sequence). The CDR3 extends over 12 amino acids. The V and J ends lost 2 bases and 10 bases respectively, with 11 bases between them. In DNA form, the CDR3 reads TGTGCCAGCAGCTTATACGGAGTGGGAGCTTTCTTT. Translating gives CASSLYGVGAFF.

This clone came up many times. The chain carries TRBV11-2 and TRBJ2-7; D ambiguous. Germline loops: CDR1 SGHAT, CDR2 FQNNGV. V was cut by 4 bases and J by 2 bases, with 15 bases left in between. The CDR3 length is 15 residues. The CDR3 nucleotides are TGTGCCAGCAGCTCGATCCAGGTGATCCCCTACGAGCAGTACTTC. Amino acid sequence: CASSSIQVIPYEQYF.